This T cell receptor (beta chain) was identified in a study of T cells after yellow fever vaccination. Study observations and caveats: High-abundance clonotypes from the bulk population could contaminate FACS-sorted repertoires. Only a minor proportion of clonotypes was detected across both CD4 and CD8 compartments.

The CDR3 is made up of 15 amino acids. V was trimmed by 5 bases and J by 0 bases, leaving 14 bases between them. The germline gives CDR1 SGHRS, CDR2 YFSETQ. Conversion of TCR transcripts into cDNA relied on 5'RACE template switching, which added a universal primer site and UMIs. MiXCR, run by TCRdb on the 5' RACE reads, gives a single entry per CDR3 protein. The table has approximately 550,000 distinct CDR3 sequences, 19% seen once. In the case of this clonotype: What it binds is unknown.

This receptor was identified in a man between 25 and 39 years old who received the YFV17D yellow fever vaccine. This sequence joins TRBV5-1 and TRBJ1-2; D might be TRBD1 (5 bases). The sequenced sample was PBMCs, obtained 15 days after the yellow fever booster vaccination. In DNA, the CDR3 is TGCGCCAGCAGGATTACAGGAGAAGCTAACTATGGCTACACCTTC. This codes for CASRITGEANYGYTF.